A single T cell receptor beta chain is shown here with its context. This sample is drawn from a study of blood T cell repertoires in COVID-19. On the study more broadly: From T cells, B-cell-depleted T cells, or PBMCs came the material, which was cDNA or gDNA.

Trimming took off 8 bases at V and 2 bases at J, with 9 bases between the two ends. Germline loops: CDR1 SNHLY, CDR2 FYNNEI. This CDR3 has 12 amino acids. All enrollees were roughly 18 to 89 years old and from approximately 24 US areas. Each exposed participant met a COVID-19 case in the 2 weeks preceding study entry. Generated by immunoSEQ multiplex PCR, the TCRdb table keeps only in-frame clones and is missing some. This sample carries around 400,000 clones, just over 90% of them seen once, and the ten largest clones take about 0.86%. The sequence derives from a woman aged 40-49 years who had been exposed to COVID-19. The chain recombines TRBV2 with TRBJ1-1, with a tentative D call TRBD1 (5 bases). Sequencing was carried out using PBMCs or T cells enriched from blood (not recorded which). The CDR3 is CASRTSNTEAFF. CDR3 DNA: TGTGCCAGCCGGACAAGCAACACTGAAGCTTTCTTT.